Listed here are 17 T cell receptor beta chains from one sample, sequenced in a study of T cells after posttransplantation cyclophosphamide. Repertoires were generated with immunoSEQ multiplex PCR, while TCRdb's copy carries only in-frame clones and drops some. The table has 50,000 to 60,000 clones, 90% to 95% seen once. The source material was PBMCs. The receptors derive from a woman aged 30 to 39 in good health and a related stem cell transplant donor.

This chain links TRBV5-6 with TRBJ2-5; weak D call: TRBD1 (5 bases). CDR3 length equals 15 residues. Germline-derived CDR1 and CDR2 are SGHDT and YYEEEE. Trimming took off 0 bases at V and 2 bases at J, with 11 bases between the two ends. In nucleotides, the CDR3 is TGTGCCAGCAGCTTGGGCAGGGAAGGGCAAGAGACCCAGTACTTC. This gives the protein CASSLGREGQETQYF.

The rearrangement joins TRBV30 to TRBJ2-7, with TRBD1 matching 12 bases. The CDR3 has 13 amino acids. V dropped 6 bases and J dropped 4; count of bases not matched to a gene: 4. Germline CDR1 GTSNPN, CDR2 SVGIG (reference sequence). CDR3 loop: CACRDRGQYEQYF. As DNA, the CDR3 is TGTGCCTGCCGGGACAGGGGGCAATACGAGCAGTACTTC.

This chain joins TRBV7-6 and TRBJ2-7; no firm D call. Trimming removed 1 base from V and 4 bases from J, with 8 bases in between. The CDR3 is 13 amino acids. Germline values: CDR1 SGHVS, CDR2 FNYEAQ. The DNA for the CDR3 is TGTGCCAGCAGCTTAGATCAACGGTACGAGCAGTACTTC. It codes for CASSLDQRYEQYF.

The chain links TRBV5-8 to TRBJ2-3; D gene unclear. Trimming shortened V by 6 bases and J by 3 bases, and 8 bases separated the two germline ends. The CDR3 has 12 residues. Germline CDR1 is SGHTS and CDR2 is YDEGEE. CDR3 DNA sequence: TGTGCCAGCACCGCTAGGACAGATACGCAGTATTTT. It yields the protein CASTARTDTQYF.

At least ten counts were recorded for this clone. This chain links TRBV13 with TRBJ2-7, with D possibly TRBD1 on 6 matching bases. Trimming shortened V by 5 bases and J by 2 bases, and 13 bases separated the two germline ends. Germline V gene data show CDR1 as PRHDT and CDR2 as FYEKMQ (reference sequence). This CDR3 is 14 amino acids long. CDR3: CASSLDRSTYEQYF. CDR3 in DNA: TGTGCCAGCAGCCTCGACAGGTCCACCTACGAGCAGTACTTC.

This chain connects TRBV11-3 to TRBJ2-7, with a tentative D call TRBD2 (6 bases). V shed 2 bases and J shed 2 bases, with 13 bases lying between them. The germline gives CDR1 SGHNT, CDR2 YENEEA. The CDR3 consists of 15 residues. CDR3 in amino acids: CASSLFGSGTYEQYF. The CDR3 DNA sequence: TGTGCCAGCAGCTTATTCGGTAGCGGAACCTACGAGCAGTACTTC.

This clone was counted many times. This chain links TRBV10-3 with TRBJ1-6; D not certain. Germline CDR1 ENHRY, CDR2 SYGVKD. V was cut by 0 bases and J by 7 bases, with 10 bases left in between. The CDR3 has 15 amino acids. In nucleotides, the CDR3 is TGTGCCATCAGTGAGTCAACAGTTTTGAATTCACCCCTCCACTTT. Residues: CAISESTVLNSPLHF.

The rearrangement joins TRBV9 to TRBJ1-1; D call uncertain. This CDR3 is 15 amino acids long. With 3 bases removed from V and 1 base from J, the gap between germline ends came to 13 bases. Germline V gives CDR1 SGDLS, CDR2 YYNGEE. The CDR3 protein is CASSANSFANTEAFF. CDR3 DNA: TGTGCCAGCAGCGCGAACAGCTTTGCGAACACTGAAGCTTTCTTT. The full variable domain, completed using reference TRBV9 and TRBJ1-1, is DSGVTQTPKHLITATGQRVTLRCSPRSGDLSVYWYQQSLDQGLQFLIQYYNGEERAKGNILERFSAQQFPDLHSELNLSSLELGDSALYFCASSANSFANTEAFFGQGTRLTVV.

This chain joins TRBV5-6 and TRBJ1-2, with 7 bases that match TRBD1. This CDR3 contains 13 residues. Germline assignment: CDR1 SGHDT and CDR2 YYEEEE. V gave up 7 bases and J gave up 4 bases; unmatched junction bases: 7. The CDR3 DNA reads TGTGCCAGCGGGGTACAGGGGACCTATGGCTACACCTTC. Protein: CASGVQGTYGYTF.

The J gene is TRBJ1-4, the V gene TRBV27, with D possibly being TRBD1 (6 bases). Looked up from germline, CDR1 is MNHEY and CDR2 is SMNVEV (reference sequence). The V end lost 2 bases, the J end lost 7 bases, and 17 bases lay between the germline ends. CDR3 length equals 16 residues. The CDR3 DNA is TGTGCCAGCAGTTTACGTGCAGGGGTAGAGGTTGAAAAACTGTTTTTT. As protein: CASSLRAGVEVEKLFF.

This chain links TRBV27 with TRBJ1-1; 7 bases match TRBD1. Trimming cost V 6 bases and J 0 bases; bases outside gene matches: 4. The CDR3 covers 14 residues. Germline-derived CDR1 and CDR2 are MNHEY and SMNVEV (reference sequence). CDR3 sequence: CASSRTGVNTEAFF. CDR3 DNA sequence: TGTGCCAGCAGCCGAACAGGGGTGAACACTGAAGCTTTCTTT.

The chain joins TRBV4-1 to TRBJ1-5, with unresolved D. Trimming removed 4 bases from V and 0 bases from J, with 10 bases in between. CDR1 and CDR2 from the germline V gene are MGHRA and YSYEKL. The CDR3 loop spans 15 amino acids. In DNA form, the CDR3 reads TGCGCCAGCAGCCCCCTTTACATTAGCAATCAGCCCCAGCATTTT. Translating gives CASSPLYISNQPQHF.

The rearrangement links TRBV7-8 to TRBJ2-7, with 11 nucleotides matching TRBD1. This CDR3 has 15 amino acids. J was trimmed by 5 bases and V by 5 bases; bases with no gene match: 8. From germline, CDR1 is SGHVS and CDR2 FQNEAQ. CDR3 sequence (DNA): TGTGCCAGCAGCAACCGGGACAGGGGGTACCACGAGCAGTACTTC. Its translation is CASSNRDRGYHEQYF. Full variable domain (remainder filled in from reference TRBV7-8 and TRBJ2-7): GAGVSQSPRYKVAKRGQDVALRCDPISGHVSLFWYQQALGQGPEFLTYFQNEAQLDKSGLPSDRFFAERPEGSVSTLKIQRTQQEDSAVYLCASSNRDRGYHEQYFGPGTRLTVT.

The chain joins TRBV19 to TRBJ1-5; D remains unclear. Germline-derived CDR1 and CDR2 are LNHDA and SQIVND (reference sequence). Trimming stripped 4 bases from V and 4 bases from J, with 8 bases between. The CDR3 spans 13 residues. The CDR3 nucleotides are TGTGCCAGTAGTACCCTAGGAAATCAGCCCCAGCATTTT. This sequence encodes CASSTLGNQPQHF.

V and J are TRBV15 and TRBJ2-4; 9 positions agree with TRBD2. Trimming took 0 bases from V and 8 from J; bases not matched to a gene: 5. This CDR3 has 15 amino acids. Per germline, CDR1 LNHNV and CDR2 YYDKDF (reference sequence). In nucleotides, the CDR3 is TGTGCCACCAGCAGAGATAATCAGCGGGGGGACATTCAGTACTTC. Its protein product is CATSRDNQRGDIQYF.

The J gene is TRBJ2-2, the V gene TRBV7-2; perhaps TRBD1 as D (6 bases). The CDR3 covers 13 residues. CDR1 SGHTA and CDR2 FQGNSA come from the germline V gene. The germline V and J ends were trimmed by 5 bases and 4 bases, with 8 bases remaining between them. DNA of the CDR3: TGTGCCAGCAGCGCAGGGGTCACCGGGGAGCTGTTTTTT. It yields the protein CASSAGVTGELFF.

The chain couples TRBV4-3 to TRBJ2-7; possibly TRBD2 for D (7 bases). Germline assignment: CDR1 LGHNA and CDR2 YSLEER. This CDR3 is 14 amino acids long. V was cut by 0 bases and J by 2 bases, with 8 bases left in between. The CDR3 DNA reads TGCGCCAGCAGCCAAGAGGGGGGGCCCTACGAGCAGTACTTC. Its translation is CASSQEGGPYEQYF.